The 32 T cell receptor beta chains listed next were all sequenced from one sample in a study of blood T cells in healthy people across ages. With a J-beta primer mix and a sample-barcoded 5' primer, a second PCR ran about 7 to 12 cycles. TCRdb passed the 5' RACE reads through MiXCR, listing each CDR3 protein once. This table has around 800,000 distinct CDR3 sequences, around a quarter appearing once. The same sample was also studied in work on T cells of mothers and their children.

The sequenced material came from blood. The receptors originated from a boy aged 5-17 years in good health.

This chain links TRBV9 with TRBJ2-2; no clear D gene. From germline, CDR1 is SGDLS and CDR2 YYNGEE. The CDR3 is made up of 8 amino acids. CDR3 amino acids: CAVGELFF. In DNA, the CDR3 is TGTGCTGTCGGGGAGCTGTTTTTT.

This clonotype turned up a few times. V and J are TRBV5-1 and TRBJ2-5; the match to TRBD2 covers 11 bases. Near its end, the DNA agrees better with TRBJ2-1, so the J call may be wrong. This CDR3 has 15 amino acids. Germline CDR1 and CDR2: SGHRS and YFSETQ. Here the CDR3 DNA reads TGCGCCAGCAGCTTCAGTAGCGGGGGGGGATATGAGCAGTTCTTC. Translation gives CASSFSSGGGYEQFF.

This clonotype was observed a handful of times. The chain uses TRBV18 and TRBJ2-6; tentatively, D is TRBD1 (6 bases). CDR3 size: 19 residues. Germline CDR1 is KGHSH and CDR2 is LQKENI. The V and J ends lost 6 bases and 3 bases respectively, with 24 bases between them. The CDR3 spells CASSPFETSGAGGANVLTF. CDR3 DNA sequence: TGTGCCAGCTCCCCGTTTGAGACGTCAGGGGCAGGTGGGGCCAACGTCCTGACTTTC.

This clonotype was seen a few times. V is TRBV5-1 and J is TRBJ2-5; 13 bases map to TRBD2. Trimming removed 2 bases from V and 3 bases from J; junction bases left unmatched: 7. Germline loops: CDR1 SGHRS, CDR2 YFSETQ. The length of the CDR3 is 17 residues. The CDR3 sequence: CASSFSRTSGGKETQYF. The CDR3 coding sequence is TGCGCCAGCAGCTTTTCTAGGACTAGCGGGGGAAAAGAGACCCAGTACTTC.

The chain has TRBV3-1 and TRBJ2-1; D possibly corresponds to TRBD1 (6 bases). Trimming took off 4 bases at V and 7 bases at J, with 11 bases between the two ends. CDR1 LGHDT and CDR2 YNNKEL come from the germline V gene (reference sequence). This CDR3 contains 13 residues. CDR3 sequence: CASSLHRENEQFF. The DNA for the CDR3 is TGTGCCAGCAGCCTACACAGGGAGAATGAGCAGTTCTTC.

The chain recombines TRBV20-1 with TRBJ2-7; 10 bases align to TRBD1. After removal of 0 bases from V and 6 bases from J, the junction contained 8 bases not matched to a gene. Germline CDR1 and CDR2: DFQATT and SNEGSKA (reference sequence). This CDR3 comprises 15 residues. This chain's CDR3 is CSARDMGQGLGEQYF. For the CDR3, the DNA is TGCAGTGCTAGAGATATGGGACAGGGGCTGGGCGAGCAGTACTTC.

The V gene is TRBV7-6, the J gene TRBJ1-3, with 8 bases that match TRBD1. This CDR3 is 15 amino acids long. V lost 5 bases, J lost 10 bases, and 13 bases stayed unmatched. Germline CDR1 and CDR2: SGHVS and FNYEAQ. CDR3 sequence reads: CASSTSGQGFGTIYF. The CDR3 region has the DNA TGTGCCAGCAGCACGAGCGGACAGGGCTTTGGGACCATATATTTT.

The chain links TRBV12-3 or TRBV12-4 to TRBJ1-4; D gene ambiguous. The CDR3 sequence is 11 residues long. Trimming took off 6 bases at V and 11 bases at J, with 10 bases between the two ends. The CDR3 here is CASSAGIKLFF. DNA for the CDR3: TGTGCCAGCAGCGCGGGCATTAAACTGTTTTTT.

This clonotype was counted a few times. V usage is TRBV12-3 or TRBV12-4 and J usage is TRBJ1-2, with D uncertain. Trimming removed 3 bases from V and 10 bases from J, with 18 bases in between. This CDR3 contains 14 residues. The CDR3 loop is CASSLATSLPHYTF. The CDR3 coding sequence is TGTGCCAGCAGTTTGGCGACGAGTTTACCCCACTACACCTTC.

CDR3 sequence (DNA): TGCAGCACCCAGCCCAAAGTTGGCACAGATACGCAGTATTTT. This encodes CSTQPKVGTDTQYF. V and J are TRBV29-1 and TRBJ2-3; D is uncertain. CDR1 SQVTM and CDR2 ANQGSEA come from the germline V gene. This CDR3 region has 14 residues. V shed 8 bases and J shed 1 base, with 16 bases lying between them.

The chain links TRBV5-4 to TRBJ2-4; no firm D call. Trimming took 0 bases from V and 6 from J, leaving 4 bases between them. This CDR3 has 12 residues. Per germline, CDR1 SGHNT and CDR2 YYREEE (reference sequence). The CDR3 DNA follows: TGTGCCAGCAGCTTGGACAGAAACATTCAGTACTTC. The encoded protein is CASSLDRNIQYF.

The chain combines TRBV5-1 with TRBJ1-1; weak D call: TRBD1 (5 bases). The CDR3 has 15 amino acids. The germline V and J ends were trimmed by 3 bases and 2 bases, with 14 bases remaining between them. Germline CDR1 is SGHRS and CDR2 is YFSETQ. CDR3 protein: CASSSAGNGNTEAFF. CDR3 nucleotide sequence: TGCGCCAGCAGCTCGGCAGGGAATGGCAACACTGAAGCTTTCTTT.

In the case of this clonotype: An end of the junction does not agree with germline; a read error may underlie this. V gene TRBV10-3 combines with J gene TRBJ2-6; tentative D call: TRBD1 (5 bases). The CDR3 consists of 13 residues. Germline CDR1 ENHRY, CDR2 SYGVKD. Here the CDR3 reads CATGESGANVLAF. The CDR3 bases are TGTGCCACCGGAGAGTCTGGGGCCAACGTCCTGGCTTTC.

The chain combines TRBV5-1 with TRBJ2-2; 7 nucleotides align to TRBD2. The germline CDR1 and CDR2 sequences are SGHRS and YFSETQ. V lost 5 bases to trimming and J lost 6 bases; unmatched junction nucleotides: 4. The CDR3 consists of 13 residues. The CDR3 sequence: CASSPLAAGELFF. As DNA, the CDR3 is TGCGCCAGCAGTCCTCTAGCGGCCGGGGAGCTGTTTTTT. The full variable domain, with the rest looked up from reference TRBV5-1 and TRBJ2-2, is KAGVTQTPRYLIKTRGQQVTLSCSPISGHRSVSWYQQTPGQGLQFLFEYFSETQRNKGNFPGRFSGRQFSNSRSEMNVSTLELGDSALYLCASSPLAAGELFFGEGSRLTVL.

This clonotype was seen ten or more times. The V call is TRBV30, the J call TRBJ2-3; 10 bases are a match to TRBD2. The CDR3 length is 16 residues. The germline gives CDR1 GTSNPN, CDR2 SVGIG (reference sequence). The V gene end was trimmed by 1 base and the J gene end by 11 bases; junction bases not matched to a gene: 15. The CDR3 protein is CAWSAKTSGAYLRQYF. CDR3 DNA: TGTGCCTGGAGTGCAAAAACTAGCGGGGCATACCTAAGGCAGTATTTT.

This clonotype was seen a few times. This chain connects TRBV29-1 to TRBJ2-4; D is ambiguous. Trimming shortened V by 7 bases and J by 2 bases, and 6 bases separated the two germline ends. This CDR3 has 11 amino acids. Germline V gene lookup returns CDR1 SQVTM and CDR2 ANQGSEA. CDR3 DNA sequence: TGCAGCGGCGGTACCAAAAACATTCAGTACTTC. It encodes CSGGTKNIQYF.

On this clonotype: This CDR3 is missing its conserved last phenylalanine or tryptophan, likely due to a read error. The CDR3 coding sequence is TGTGCCAGCAGTTACTCGGAGTCTAGTGGCCCGCTCTCGCAGTTCCTC. It encodes CASSYSESSGPLSQFL. The chain links TRBV6-2 or TRBV6-3 to TRBJ2-1; D not resolved. The CDR3 totals 16 residues. V lost 0 bases and J lost 12, with 21 bases in between. Germline CDR1 is MNHEY and CDR2 is SVGEGT.

The table lists this clonotype with a few counts. This chain uses TRBV5-1 with TRBJ1-1; D gene uncertain. Trimming removed 0 bases from V and 3 bases from J, with 9 bases in between. Germline CDR1 reads SGHRS; CDR2 reads YFSETQ. This CDR3 region has 14 residues. In DNA form, the CDR3 reads TGCGCCAGCAGCTTGGGGGCAGCTTACACTGAAGCTTTCTTT. Translating it yields CASSLGAAYTEAFF.

The chain has TRBV4-2 and TRBJ2-5, with TRBD2 matching over 7 bases. The CDR3 runs to 16 residues. V shed 1 base and J 3 bases; nucleotides not matched to a gene: 8. Looked up from germline, CDR1 is LGHNA and CDR2 is YNFKEQ. The DNA for the CDR3 is TGTGCCAGCAGCCAAGTTGCCAGGACTAGTGAAGAGACCCAGTACTTC. This sequence encodes CASSQVARTSEETQYF.

This clonotype was seen a handful of times. V gene TRBV10-3 combines with J gene TRBJ2-5; D possibly corresponds to TRBD2 (6 bases). The V end lost 5 bases, the J end lost 5 bases, and 24 bases lay between the germline ends. Germline V gene data show CDR1 as ENHRY and CDR2 as SYGVKD. The CDR3 has 17 residues. The CDR3 region is CAISPWVGGLKGETQYF. For the CDR3, the DNA is TGTGCCATCAGTCCCTGGGTTGGGGGACTCAAAGGGGAGACCCAGTACTTC.

This clonotype appeared a few times. This rearrangement joins TRBV24-1 to TRBJ1-4; no reliable D call. V was trimmed by 6 bases and J by 7 bases, leaving 14 bases between them. Germline CDR1 KGHDR, CDR2 SFDVKD. This CDR3 comprises 14 residues. The CDR3 reads CATSPTLRGEKLFF. Written as DNA, the CDR3 is TGTGCCACCAGTCCTACCCTACGAGGTGAAAAACTGTTTTTT.

The sample holds a few counts of this clonotype. The chain combines TRBV28 with TRBJ2-3, with unresolved D. Looked up from germline, CDR1 is MDHEN and CDR2 is SYDVKM. The CDR3 is 15 residues long. V shed 3 bases and J shed 6 bases, with 16 bases lying between them. The CDR3 DNA sequence: TGTGCCAGCAGTTTTCAACGGGTTAAGACCGATACGCAGTATTTT. Translated, it gives CASSFQRVKTDTQYF.

This clonotype was seen only a few times. The V and J genes are TRBV3-1 and TRBJ2-5; no clear D gene. There are 13 residues in the CDR3. The V gene's germline CDR1 is LGHDT and CDR2 YNNKEL (reference sequence). Trimming pared 5 bases from V and 4 bases from J, leaving 11 bases between. The CDR3 is CASSSALAETQYF. CDR3 DNA: TGTGCCAGCAGCTCAGCCCTGGCAGAGACCCAGTACTTC.

This clonotype appeared a few times. The chain carries TRBV5-1 and TRBJ2-7; D possibly matches TRBD1 or TRBD2 (6 bases each). V shed 3 bases and J shed 3 bases, with 10 bases lying between them. Germline V gives CDR1 SGHRS, CDR2 YFSETQ. The CDR3 length is 13 residues. CDR3 amino acids: CASSSGAIYEQYF. CDR3 bases: TGCGCCAGCAGCTCGGGGGCTATCTACGAGCAGTACTTC.

This clonotype occurred a few times. V gene TRBV7-7 combines with J gene TRBJ2-2; tentatively, D is TRBD1 (6 bases). Trimming left V 6 bases short and J 2 bases short, with 13 bases between. Germline assignment: CDR1 SSHAT and CDR2 FNYEAQ (reference sequence). There are 15 residues in the CDR3. CDR3 in amino acids: CASSAGTTNTGELFF. CDR3 bases: TGTGCCAGCAGTGCCGGGACAACTAACACCGGGGAGCTGTTTTTT.

This chain connects TRBV7-8 to TRBJ2-5; D might be TRBD1 or TRBD2, each matching 6 bases. The length of the CDR3 is 14 residues. The V end was cut by 2 bases, the J end by 11 bases, with 18 bases between. Looked up from germline, CDR1 is SGHVS and CDR2 is FQNEAQ. The CDR3 region has the DNA TGTGCCAGCAGCTTACAGGGGATCCTTCGGGAGCAGTACTTC. Amino acids: CASSLQGILREQYF.

The gene calls are TRBV27 and TRBJ2-7; D is uncertain. This CDR3 is built from 16 residues. The V and J ends lost 1 base and 1 base respectively, with 14 bases between them. CDR1 MNHEY and CDR2 SMNVEV come from the germline V gene (reference sequence). DNA of the CDR3: TGTGCCAGCAGTTTATTCGGGTCCGTCCGGTCCTACGAGCAGTACTTC. Translated: CASSLFGSVRSYEQYF.

This chain links TRBV7-9 with TRBJ2-5; TRBD1 is a possible D gene (6 bases). V was pared by 5 bases and J by 0 bases, with 10 bases between. The CDR3 consists of 14 residues. Germline loops: CDR1 SEHNR, CDR2 FQNEAQ (reference sequence). CDR3 sequence (DNA): TGTGCCAGCAGCGACAGGATGTACCAAGAGACCCAGTACTTC. Protein: CASSDRMYQETQYF.

This sequence joins TRBV29-1 and TRBJ2-1; TRBD1 might be the D (5 bases). The J call may not be correct, given that the DNA end is closer to TRBJ2-5. This CDR3 region has 13 residues. CDR1 is SQVTM, CDR2 ANQGSEA, per germline. CDR3 DNA sequence: TGCAGCGTTGAAGGTGGGGCGTGGGAGACCCAGTACTTC. Translated: CSVEGGAWETQYF.

The rearrangement joins TRBV20-1 to TRBJ2-7; 12 nucleotides match TRBD2. The DNA end favors TRBJ2-5, so the J call may be wrong. This CDR3 region has 16 residues. Looked up from germline, CDR1 is DFQATT and CDR2 is SNEGSKA (reference sequence). The CDR3 DNA sequence: TGCAGTGCCCTAAGGACTAGCGGGGTCCCAGGAGAGACCCAGTACTTC. This gives the protein CSALRTSGVPGETQYF.

This clonotype has more than one count but fewer than ten. This rearrangement joins TRBV2 to TRBJ2-1; 7 nucleotides match TRBD2. Germline V gene lookup returns CDR1 SNHLY and CDR2 FYNNEI. The CDR3 extends over 15 amino acids. Germline trimming cut 1 base from V and 5 bases from J; bases unmatched to any gene: 5. CDR3 in amino acids: CASSEGASGNNEQFF. The CDR3 DNA follows: TGTGCCAGCAGTGAAGGGGCTAGCGGAAACAATGAGCAGTTCTTC.

This clonotype was counted once. The V call is TRBV30, the J call TRBJ2-4, with D possibly matching TRBD2 (5 bases). There are 14 residues in the CDR3. Germline values: CDR1 GTSNPN, CDR2 SVGIG (reference sequence). Trimming removed 0 bases at V and 2 bases at J, with 8 bases between. CDR3 region: CAWSVLVSKNIQYF. The CDR3 region has the DNA TGTGCCTGGAGTGTACTAGTATCCAAAAACATTCAGTACTTC.